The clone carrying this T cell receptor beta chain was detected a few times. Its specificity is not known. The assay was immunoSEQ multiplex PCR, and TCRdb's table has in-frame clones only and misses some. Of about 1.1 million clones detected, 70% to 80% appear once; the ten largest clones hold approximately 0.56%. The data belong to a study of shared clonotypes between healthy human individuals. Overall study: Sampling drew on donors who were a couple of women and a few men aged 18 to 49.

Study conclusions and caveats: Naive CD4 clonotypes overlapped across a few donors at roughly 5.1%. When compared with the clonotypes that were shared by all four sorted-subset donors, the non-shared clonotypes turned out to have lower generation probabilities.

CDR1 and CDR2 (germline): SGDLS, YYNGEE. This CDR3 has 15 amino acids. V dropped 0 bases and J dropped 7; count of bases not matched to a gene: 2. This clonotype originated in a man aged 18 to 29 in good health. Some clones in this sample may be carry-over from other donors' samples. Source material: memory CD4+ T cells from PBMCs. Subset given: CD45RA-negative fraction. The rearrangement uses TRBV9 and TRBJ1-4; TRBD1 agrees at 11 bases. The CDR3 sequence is CASSVVGTGGEKLFF. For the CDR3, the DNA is TGTGCCAGCAGCGTAGTGGGGACAGGGGGTGAAAAACTGTTTTTT.